Given below is one TCR beta chain in context. Only one count was recorded for this clone. Its antigen is still unknown. Base qualities are not recorded, but no much larger clone differs from it by a single base. V is pruned by 3 bases and J by 3 bases, leaving 8 bases of the junction without a gene match. CDR3 length: 15 amino acids, cysteine to phenylalanine. Here the CDR3 DNA is all that survives: 45 bases in frame from base 1. CDR1 WSHSY and CDR2 SAAADI were looked up in the germline V gene. To prepare the library, the immunoSEQ multiplex PCR assay was applied. For the multiplex PCR, a mixture combining 60 forward primers for TCR Vbeta segments and 13 reverse primers for TCR Jbeta segments was used. The CDR3 region of rearranged TCR beta genes was amplified from genomic DNA with a multiplex PCR assay. Amplified TCR beta libraries were sequenced as 87-base-pair reads on the Illumina HiSeq System. As for the original processing: A later analysis counted tens of millions of unique TCR beta chains across the 550 to 800 repertoires, and some 11 million of these chains were shared by at least two donors. Raw reads were error-corrected and collapsed into unique sequences by a nearest-neighbor algorithm in which closely related sequences were merged to remove PCR and sequencing errors. Alignment of CDR3 sequences to IMGT reference sequences was used to assign V, D and J gene segments. For a sequence to be retained, a match of at least six nucleotides to both a V gene segment and a J gene segment was required. Rearrangements were called productive when the CDR3 lacked stop codons and stayed in frame with V and J; all others were non-productive. CDR3 was defined according to IMGT convention as the region running from the second conserved V-encoded cysteine to the conserved J-encoded phenylalanine. In an earlier analysis of 550 to 650 of the donors, sequences lacking an unambiguous match to a single V gene segment were excluded. In an earlier analysis of several hundred of the donors, V segments were called functional above 56.7% productive rearrangements and were called segregating when the between-donor standard deviation exceeded 5%. A statistical classification framework was built to diagnose cytomegalovirus status from the catalog of TCR beta chain sequences. V and J gene assignment, in a later analysis, came from comparing TCR nucleotide sequences with IMGT/GENE-DB human TR gene sequences. Using the TCRdist pipeline, a later analysis assigned CDR3 sequences along with most-parsimonious VDJ recombination scenarios. In a later analysis, each TCR beta chain was defined by its CDR3 amino acid sequence together with its V-gene family, and reads lacking a unique V-gene family were excluded. To address suspected cross-contamination and a sequencing artifact, a later analysis removed approximately 590 highly shared, low-generation-probability nucleotide sequences. For each public chain, a later analysis derived a clonal expansion index from normalized ranks of inferred template counts within each repertoire. In a later analysis, generation probabilities were computed using a VDJ recombination model fitted to out-of-frame rearrangements, and the results were checked against IGoR. In a later analysis, TCR-TCR, TCR-HLA and TCR-CMV co-occurrence was scored with hypergeometric tests, and a repertoire-size bias correction was applied to TCR pairs. False discovery rates were estimated in a later analysis by permuting HLA or CMV assignments 20 times. In a later analysis, co-occurring TCRs were grouped with DBSCAN, and TCRdist sequence similarity was added when clustering was performed within HLA-allele-positive subsets. Co-occurrence clustering excluded repertoires with fewer than 30,000 or more than 120,000 public chains, plus five with anomalous nucleotide sharing. In its TCRdb copy, this immuneACCESS table keeps in-frame sequences only and misses some clones. Where compared with another copy, unresolved V genes explain less than half of these, and the others have no known cause. The V and J calls and the clone size are those of that table, but D and trimming were determined from the DNA. In all, the sample holds roughly 150,000 clones, and about two thirds of those were seen once. More than 4% of the sample lies in the top ten.

The cohort was made up of about 670 healthy bone marrow donors. At the time of sampling, every cohort member was nominally healthy, though immune exposures that went unrecorded were likely present. The donor was CMV seronegative and was included in the group of about 350 seronegative cohort members. Each donor provided a peripheral blood sample, and peripheral blood mononuclear cells were used for TCR beta sequencing. Genomic DNA was extracted from the blood cell samples with the Qiagen DNeasy Blood Extraction Kit. The sample is drawn from a study of cytomegalovirus exposure and HLA in healthy donors (TCRdb year 2017). Notes on the research overall: In an earlier analysis of 550 to 750 of the donors, approximately 260 Gb of sequence data and some 120 million unique TCR beta sequences from about 179 million T cells were reported. An early release that covered roughly 600 HLA-typed donors contained about 300 gigabases of sequencing data and 75 million to 100 million unique TCR sequences. Of the roughly 400 genotyped donors, less than 85% were placed in the genetic ancestry cluster associated with self-reported Caucasian donors. The aim of the study was to test whether cataloging public T cell receptors could identify signatures of past pathogen exposure. The study used immunosequencing to profile the T cell repertoires of hundreds of subjects and linked those repertoires to cytomegalovirus serostatus. Along with the roughly 710-subject first cohort, a separate validation cohort of about 110 different subjects was used. To predict cytomegalovirus infection status, the study brought together high-throughput TCR immunosequencing, statistical association of individual TCRs with disease status, and machine learning. A later analysis re-examined previously published TCR beta repertoires from about 670 donors and added high-resolution HLA genotyping to investigate patterns of TCR occurrence. In the later analysis, no new phenotypic data were used to find candidate immune exposures; instead, reliance was placed on TCR beta sequences and their occurrence across donors. To decide whether each TCR beta V gene segment behaved as functional or pseudogenic, an earlier analysis of nearly 600 of the donors relied on high-throughput TCR beta sequencing. Donor age, sex, ethnicity and CMV serostatus were collected together with the repertoire data. A later genetic analysis took genome-wide SNP genotypes for about 55% of the roughly 670 donors and used that subset as a discovery cohort. Every repertoire in the discovery cohort had been generated on one and the same sequencing platform. Both class I and class II loci were covered by HLA typing, at four-digit resolution. The number of typed donors differed by locus: about 620-640 for A, B, C, DRB1 and DQB1; about 520 for DQA1; approximately 600 for DPA1; and roughly 470 for DPB1. About five DR-DQ haplotypes were handled as single units for association and clustering because linkage in the cohort was strong. Among some 400 genotyped donors of the cohort, an average of roughly 240,000 unique TCR beta nucleotide sequences were sequenced per donor, 15% to 20% of them non-productive. Results and caveats for the whole study, not just this receptor: A cluster of highly shared sequence variants was judged likely to represent a technical artifact of the sequencing pipeline. A further reported finding was that TCR beta sequences accurately predicted the HLA-A and HLA-B alleles for most subjects in the first cohort. Some IMGT-functional V segments, including TRBV6-2 and TRBV6-3, could not be distinguished by the 87-base-pair reads and were therefore excluded. A later genetic analysis reported fewer N-insertions in productive TCRs among donors in an Asian-associated ancestry cluster than the approximately 670-donor mean. A few of the identified cytomegalovirus-associated TCR beta chains were confirmed in vitro to be specific for cytomegalovirus antigens. The authors suggested that the approach could potentially be generalized to other disease states and immunological phenotypes. The only immune exposure information available for the cohort was CMV serostatus. A later analysis found that TCR association rates varied across HLA loci, with DRB1 alleles showing the most associated TCRs and HLA-C alleles the fewest. When HLA alleles, especially DR and DQ, strongly co-occurred, attributing TCR associations to individual alleles was difficult. In the study, around 160 TCR beta chains were listed as associated with cytomegalovirus. Correlated functional status among segregating V segments might be attributable to linkage disequilibrium, but an unknown experimental factor could not be ruled out. The earlier analysis of 587 of the donors excluded 15 to 20 rarely observed V segments, including chromosome 9 orphons, because counts were too low. The classifier was reported to diagnose cytomegalovirus status with high specificity and sensitivity in both the original cohort and the validation cohort. Several of the top co-occurrence clusters appeared to be linked to parvovirus B19, influenza, CMV and Epstein-Barr virus, according to a later analysis. V-gene and J-gene trimming of TCR beta chains was associated with a missense DCLRE1C variant in a later genetic analysis, and the association was replicated in an independent cohort. Most TCR sequences were observed very rarely across donors, whereas some public TCRs were present in many individuals. Broadly in line with IMGT annotations, most TCR beta V segments showed up in productive rearrangements about 90% or about 30% of the time in an earlier analysis of roughly 590 of the donors. Roughly uniform sequencing depth across donors was assumed in presence/absence analyses, although this assumption may not hold. A later analysis associated 16,951 TCR beta sequences with specific HLA alleles at a false discovery rate of 0.05. Compared with equally common non-associated chains, HLA-associated TCR beta chains in a later analysis were more clonally expanded and had lower generation probabilities. In this cohort, only TCR beta chains were sequenced, and detectable features were limited by the absence of alpha or paired-chain data. According to a later analysis, most CMV-associated TCR beta chains appeared to be HLA-restricted, and the HLA associations seemed to be driven largely by CMV exposure. Because some donors lacked HLA typing at each locus, the association tests relied only on the typed subset.

This sequence was found in a man between 60 and 70 years old in good health and CMV-seronegative. The chain links TRBV10-2 with TRBJ2-7; 7 bases in the junction line up with TRBD2. The specimen was PBMCs. CDR3 sequence: CASSESVAGGYEQYF. The nucleotide sequence is TGCGCCAGCAGTGAATCAGTAGCGGGTGGCTACGAGCAGTACTTC.